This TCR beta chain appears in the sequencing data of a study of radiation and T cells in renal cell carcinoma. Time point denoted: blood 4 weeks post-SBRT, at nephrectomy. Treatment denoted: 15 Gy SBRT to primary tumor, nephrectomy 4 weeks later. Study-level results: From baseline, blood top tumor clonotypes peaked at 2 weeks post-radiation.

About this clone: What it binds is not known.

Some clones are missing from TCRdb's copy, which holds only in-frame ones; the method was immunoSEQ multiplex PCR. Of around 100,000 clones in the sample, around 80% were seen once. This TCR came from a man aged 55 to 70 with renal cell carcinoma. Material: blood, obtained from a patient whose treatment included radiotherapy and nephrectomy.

The CDR3 DNA follows: TGCGCCAGCAAACCAGGTGGGGCAAACACCGGGGAGCTGTTTTTT. Amino acids: CASKPGGANTGELFF. The chain joins TRBV4-1 to TRBJ2-2; tentatively, D is TRBD1 (5 bases). V lost 7 bases, J lost 2 bases, and 14 bases lay in between. Germline-derived CDR1 and CDR2 are MGHRA and YSYEKL. The CDR3 extends over 15 amino acids.